This passage covers 28 T cell receptor beta chains from one sample sequenced in a study of cytomegalovirus exposure and HLA in healthy donors. The PCR employed 60 Vbeta primers together with 13 Jbeta primers. TCRdb keeps only in-frame clones here, not all; method: immunoSEQ multiplex PCR. The table has 70,000 or so clones, 80% to 90% seen once. Sequenced sample: PBMCs. The receptor source for this set is a woman under 40 in good health and CMV-seropositive.

The rearrangement uses TRBV7-9 and TRBJ1-2; TRBD1 is a possible D gene (5 bases). Germline-derived CDR1 and CDR2 are SEHNR and FQNEAQ (reference sequence). The CDR3 consists of 14 residues. Trimming removed 4 bases at V and 1 base at J, with 10 bases between. The CDR3 DNA is TGTGCCAGCAGCTCCCCAGACAGTAACTATGGCTACACCTTC. Translated, it gives CASSSPDSNYGYTF.

The gene calls are TRBV27 and TRBJ2-1; D not resolved. V gave up 3 bases and J gave up 2 bases, with 14 bases separating them. Per germline, CDR1 MNHEY and CDR2 SMNVEV (reference sequence). The CDR3 is made up of 16 amino acids. The CDR3: CASSFGVSRTYNEQFF. CDR3 nucleotides: TGTGCCAGCAGTTTTGGAGTTTCCCGTACCTACAATGAGCAGTTCTTC.

The J gene is TRBJ2-1, the V gene TRBV28, with 11 bases lining up with TRBD2. The CDR3 is 16 residues long. The junction had 8 bases not matched to a gene; V was cut back by 4 bases and J by 6 bases. The V gene's germline CDR1 is MDHEN and CDR2 SYDVKM. CDR3 in DNA: TGTGCCAGCAGTTCCCTGACTAGCGGGAAGGCCAATGAGCAGTTCTTC. Its protein is CASSSLTSGKANEQFF.

V usage is TRBV4-2 and J usage is TRBJ2-1, with TRBD2 identical over 9 bases. Trimming took 2 bases from V and 6 from J; bases not matched to a gene: 5. The CDR3 runs 15 residues. Germline V lookup: CDR1 LGHNA, CDR2 YNFKEQ. CDR3 protein: CASSQLGTSRNEQFF. CDR3 bases: TGTGCCAGCAGCCAACTCGGGACTAGCCGCAATGAGCAGTTCTTC.

This clone was observed a few times. V is TRBV27 and J is TRBJ1-5, with D uncertain. Per germline, CDR1 MNHEY and CDR2 SMNVEV (reference sequence). The V end was cut by 0 bases, the J end by 1 base, with 7 bases between. The CDR3 contains 15 residues. CDR3 bases: TGTGCCAGCAGTTTATCGCGGGGAAGCAATCAGCCCCAGCATTTT. Translating it yields CASSLSRGSNQPQHF.

This clone was detected once. The J gene is TRBJ2-5, the V gene TRBV14; D is possibly TRBD2 (6 bases). The CDR3 spans 16 residues. Trimming removed 1 base from V and 13 bases from J, with 25 bases in between. CDR1 is SGHDN and CDR2 is FVKESK in the germline V gene. The chain's CDR3 is CASSQAPGLRLRPLYF. CDR3 sequence (DNA): TGTGCCAGCAGCCAAGCACCGGGACTCCGTCTGCGCCCGCTGTACTTC.

V is TRBV7-3 and J is TRBJ2-3, with 10 bases that match TRBD2. The V segment lost 0 bases and the J segment 6 bases; nucleotides outside the gene matches: 15. Germline V gene data show CDR1 as SGHTA and CDR2 as FQGTGA. The CDR3 covers 19 residues. The CDR3 is CASSLTALPAGGPSDTQYF. DNA for the CDR3: TGTGCCAGCAGCTTAACGGCGTTGCCAGCGGGAGGGCCATCGGATACGCAGTATTTT. The full variable domain, rest sourced from reference TRBV7-3 and TRBJ2-3, is GAGVSQTPSNKVTEKGKYVELRCDPISGHTALYWYRQSLGQGPEFLIYFQGTGAADDSGLPNDRFFAVRPEGSVSTLKIQRTERGDSAVYLCASSLTALPAGGPSDTQYFGPGTRLTVL.

Details on this clone: The sample contains more than one DNA sequence encoding this CDR3. The chain recombines TRBV6-1 with TRBJ2-2; 12 positions match TRBD2. The CDR3 consists of 15 residues. V dropped 3 bases and J dropped 6; count of bases not matched to a gene: 2. Germline values: CDR1 MNHNS, CDR2 SASEGT. CDR3 in DNA: TGTGCCAGCAGTGAGCTAGCGGGAGGGCCCGGGGAGCTGTTTTTT. Protein sequence: CASSELAGGPGELFF.

The chain combines TRBV10-2 with TRBJ2-1; tentative D call: TRBD2 (5 bases). The length of the CDR3 is 12 residues. V was pared by 7 bases and J by 11 bases, with 15 bases between. The germline V gene encodes CDR1 WSHSY and CDR2 SAAADI. The CDR3 sequence is CASTHVGNQQFF. The CDR3 DNA reads TGCGCCAGCACCCATGTCGGGAACCAGCAGTTCTTC.

V usage is TRBV2 and J usage is TRBJ2-7, with 8 bases matching TRBD1. Germline lookup yields CDR1 SNHLY and CDR2 FYNNEI. J was trimmed by 2 bases and V by 6 bases; bases with no gene match: 6. This CDR3 contains 14 residues. The CDR3 nucleotides read TGTGCCAGCAGGAAGGGACAGGCCACCTACGAGCAGTACTTC. Amino acids: CASRKGQATYEQYF.

V and J are TRBV6-1 and TRBJ1-4; 7 bases fit TRBD1. V lost 8 bases to trimming and J lost 5 bases; unmatched junction nucleotides: 8. The CDR3 covers 14 residues. From germline, CDR1 is MNHNS and CDR2 SASEGT. The CDR3 DNA reads as TGTGCCAGCTCCCTGACAGGGCACAATGAAAAACTGTTTTTT. This codes for CASSLTGHNEKLFF.

The chain recombines TRBV7-9 with TRBJ2-7; 7 nucleotides agree with TRBD1. The J segment lost 0 bases and the V segment lost 1 base, leaving 0 bases of the junction unmatched. Looked up from germline, CDR1 is SEHNR and CDR2 is FQNEAQ (reference sequence). The length of the CDR3 is 14 residues. Here the CDR3 reads CASSLGDSSYEQYF. The DNA of the CDR3 is TGTGCCAGCAGCTTAGGGGACAGCTCCTACGAGCAGTACTTC. Using reference TRBV7-9 and TRBJ2-7 for the parts outside the CDR3, the full variable domain is DTGVSQNPRHKITKRGQNVTFRCDPISEHNRLYWYRQTLGQGPEFLTYFQNEAQLEKSRLLSDRFSAERPKGSFSTLEIQRTEQGDSAMYLCASSLGDSSYEQYFGPGTRLTVT.

The chain joins TRBV19 to TRBJ2-5, with 7 bases identical to TRBD1. V lost 4 bases to trimming and J lost 4 bases; unmatched junction nucleotides: 3. Germline loops: CDR1 LNHDA, CDR2 SQIVND (reference sequence). The CDR3 consists of 13 residues. CDR3 loop: CASSNRGRETQYF. The CDR3 nucleotides are TGTGCCAGTAGTAATAGGGGGCGAGAGACCCAGTACTTC. The full variable domain, with the rest looked up from reference TRBV19 and TRBJ2-5, is DGGITQSPKYLFRKEGQNVTLSCEQNLNHDAMYWYRQDPGQGLRLIYYSQIVNDFQKGDIAEGYSVSREKKESFPLTVTSAQKNPTAFYLCASSNRGRETQYFGPGTRLLVL.

The V and J genes are TRBV6-4 and TRBJ2-2, with a tentative D call TRBD2 (5 bases). The CDR3 length is 17 residues. V dropped 2 bases and J dropped 2 bases, with 15 bases sitting between them. The V gene's germline CDR1 is MRHNA and CDR2 SNTAGT. CDR3: CASSDGEGAGNTGELFF. CDR3 nucleotides: TGTGCCAGCAGTGACGGTGAGGGAGCTGGAAACACCGGGGAGCTGTTTTTT.

The CDR3 sequence is CASSGGGQAVREQYF. For the CDR3, the DNA is TGTGCCAGCAGTGGCGGAGGTCAGGCGGTTCGAGAGCAGTACTTC. The chain combines TRBV28 with TRBJ2-5; D might be TRBD2 (5 bases). CDR1 and CDR2 from the germline V gene are MDHEN and SYDVKM. V lost 5 bases and J lost 11, with 24 bases in between. CDR3 length: 15 residues.

This chain links TRBV5-1 with TRBJ2-1; no clear D. CDR3 length equals 15 residues. Germline-derived CDR1 and CDR2 are SGHRS and YFSETQ. Trimming removed 0 bases from V and 8 bases from J, with 15 bases in between. This CDR3 reads CASSLDRPSVYEQFF. The DNA for the CDR3 is TGCGCCAGCAGCTTGGATCGGCCTAGTGTCTATGAGCAGTTCTTC.

The chain employs TRBV20-1 and TRBJ1-2; D perhaps matches TRBD1 (5 bases). The CDR3 length is 10 residues. V lost 6 bases and J lost 8, with 10 bases in between. Looked up from germline, CDR1 is DFQATT and CDR2 is SNEGSKA (reference sequence). CDR3 DNA sequence: TGCAGTGCAGACACAGGAGGCTACACCTTC. Translation gives CSADTGGYTF.

The genes are TRBV19 and TRBJ2-4; TRBD2 matches 8 bases. CDR3 length: 14 amino acids. Unmatched junction bases numbered 4, after V lost 6 bases and J lost 3 bases. CDR1 and CDR2 (germline): LNHDA, SQIVND (reference sequence). CDR3 nucleotides: TGTGCCAGTAGGCCCCGGGGGGGCAAAAACATTCAGTACTTC. It specifies CASRPRGGKNIQYF. Looking up the rest from reference TRBV19 and TRBJ2-4 gives the full variable domain: DGGITQSPKYLFRKEGQNVTLSCEQNLNHDAMYWYRQDPGQGLRLIYYSQIVNDFQKGDIAEGYSVSREKKESFPLTVTSAQKNPTAFYLCASRPRGGKNIQYFGAGTRLSVL.

The chain joins TRBV4-1 to TRBJ2-7; 8 nucleotides line up with TRBD2. J lost 3 bases, V lost 1 base, and 8 bases had no gene match. The CDR3 is made up of 16 amino acids. Per germline, CDR1 MGHRA and CDR2 YSYEKL. The CDR3 reads CASSQAPSGRNYEQYF. The CDR3 DNA is TGCGCCAGCAGCCAAGCTCCAAGCGGGAGAAACTACGAGCAGTACTTC.

This rearrangement joins TRBV6-5 to TRBJ2-3, with unresolved D. The germline V and J ends were trimmed by 5 bases and 6 bases, with 9 bases remaining between them. The CDR3 length is 12 residues. The germline CDR1 and CDR2 sequences are MNHEY and SVGAGI. In DNA form, the CDR3 reads TGTGCCAGCAGTCAAAGTGGCGATACGCAGTATTTT. This translates into CASSQSGDTQYF.

This chain joins TRBV7-9 and TRBJ1-2; 7 bases align to TRBD1. The CDR3 spans 13 residues. J gave up 6 bases and V 5 bases, and 6 bases lay outside the gene matches. Germline V gives CDR1 SEHNR, CDR2 FQNEAQ (reference sequence). The CDR3 DNA reads as TGTGCCAGCAGCGCCACAGGGGAGCATGGCTACACCTTC. The encoded protein is CASSATGEHGYTF.

This chain joins TRBV5-8 and TRBJ2-1; 8 bases are a match to TRBD1. Germline V CDR1 and CDR2: SGHTS, YDEGEE. With V trimmed by 4 bases and J by 3 bases, 6 bases remained unmatched. The CDR3 has 15 residues. The CDR3 nucleotides read TGTGCCAGCAGCGCGTACAGGGGGAACTACAATGAGCAGTTCTTC. Amino acid sequence: CASSAYRGNYNEQFF. Full variable domain (remainder filled in from reference TRBV5-8 and TRBJ2-1): EAGVTQSPTHLIKTRGQQATLRCSPISGHTSVYWYQQALGLGLQFLLWYDEGEERNRGNFPPRFSGRQFPNYSSELNVNALELEDSALYLCASSAYRGNYNEQFFGPGTRLTVL.

The V gene is TRBV5-1, the J gene TRBJ2-5, with TRBD2 identical over 7 bases. From germline, CDR1 is SGHRS and CDR2 YFSETQ. This CDR3 region has 19 residues. V was clipped by 5 bases and J by 4 bases; unmatched bases: 23. The CDR3 reads CASSSRGASGGRGRETQYF. CDR3 sequence (DNA): TGCGCCAGCAGTTCCAGAGGGGCTAGCGGAGGGCGAGGTAGAGAGACCCAGTACTTC.

Here the CDR3 reads CASSLGRGLEQYF. The DNA of the CDR3 is TGTGCCAGCAGTTTGGGCAGGGGGCTCGAGCAGTACTTC. The rearrangement joins TRBV27 to TRBJ2-7; the match to TRBD1 covers 8 bases. Germline CDR1 MNHEY, CDR2 SMNVEV (reference sequence). CDR3 size: 13 residues. V was clipped by 3 bases and J by 6 bases; unmatched bases: 4.

The chain recombines TRBV28 with TRBJ2-3; D may be TRBD1 (6 bases). V was trimmed by 6 bases and J by 8 bases, leaving 15 bases between them. The CDR3 is made up of 13 amino acids. Germline assignment: CDR1 MDHEN and CDR2 SYDVKM. The DNA of the CDR3 is TGTGCCAGCAGCGCAGGGGTCTGGGGTACGCAGTATTTT. Encoded protein: CASSAGVWGTQYF.

The chain is built from TRBV28 and TRBJ2-7, with TRBD2 matching over 8 bases. This CDR3 is built from 14 residues. J lost 7 bases, V lost 3 bases, and 8 bases had no gene match. Per the germline V gene, CDR1 is MDHEN and CDR2 is SYDVKM. Written as DNA, the CDR3 is TGTGCCAGCAGTTTCCTCGGGAGGGCCGAAGAGCAGTACTTC. This codes for CASSFLGRAEEQYF.

This chain uses TRBV5-1 with TRBJ2-5; D is perhaps TRBD2 (5 bases). V was shortened by 4 bases and J by 5 bases, with 9 bases between the two germline ends. The CDR3 covers 12 residues. The germline V gene has CDR1 SGHRS and CDR2 YFSETQ. DNA for the CDR3: TGCGCCAGCAGCACGGACTTGGAGACCCAGTACTTC. This sequence encodes CASSTDLETQYF.

V is TRBV7-9 and J is TRBJ2-5; 12 bases fit TRBD2. The DNA matches TRBJ2-7 better at its end, which makes the J call doubtful. CDR1 and CDR2 from the germline V gene are SEHNR and FQNEAQ (reference sequence). The CDR3 loop spans 19 amino acids. CDR3 in amino acids: CASSPRGQGLAGGGYEQYF. As DNA, the CDR3 is TGTGCCAGCAGCCCCCGCGGGCAGGGACTAGCGGGTGGAGGCTACGAGCAGTACTTC.